Listed below are T cell receptor beta chains from one sample, sequenced in a study of blood T cell repertoires in COVID-19. The assay was immunoSEQ multiplex PCR, and TCRdb's table has in-frame clones only and misses some. The table has approximately 270,000 clones, 70% to 90% seen once. Sequences were obtained from PBMCs or T cells enriched from blood (not recorded which). All receptors come from a woman in her 30s who had recovered from COVID-19. Each CDR3 is given with its conserved first and last residue. The order of the fields is J gene, V gene, D gene, CDR3 protein. D genes are given only for firm matches.

TRBJ1-1 | TRBV5-4 | NA | CASSFRRERNTEAFF
TRBJ1-1 | TRBV6-6 | NA | CASHGNTEAFF
TRBJ2-2 | TRBV27 | NA | CASTRRRGTGELFF
TRBJ2-7 | TRBV27 | NA | CASSFEIGGYEQYF
TRBJ1-5 | TRBV28 | NA | CASSSQGYGNQPQHF
TRBJ2-1 | TRBV5-1 | TRBD2 | CASSGGTSGAYNEQFF
TRBJ1-6 | TRBV5-6 | NA | CASSPGRGGFNSPLHF
TRBJ2-7 | TRBV2 | NA | CASQASHRTYEQYF
TRBJ2-6 | TRBV28 | NA | CASSYTFSGANVLTF
TRBJ1-1 | TRBV4-1 | TRBD1 | CASSLPRGPGVNTEAFF
TRBJ1-2 | TRBV12-3/TRBV12-4 | NA | CASSLSLSYGYTF
TRBJ2-7 | TRBV29-1 | TRBD2 | CSVAGLAGVGWAYEQYF
TRBJ1-5 | TRBV5-8 | NA | CASSPLSDGDQPQHF
TRBJ1-6 | TRBV7-9 | NA | CASSLPDNHSPLHF
TRBJ2-2 | TRBV7-9 | NA | CASSFYVAGEDTGELFF
TRBJ1-1 | TRBV19 | TRBD1 | CASRGGQTMNTEAFF
TRBJ1-3 | TRBV18 | NA | CASSFQGSSGNTIYF
TRBJ1-2 | TRBV3-1/TRBV3-2 | TRBD1 | CASSQGGQGAFGYTF
TRBJ1-2 | TRBV11-2 | TRBD1 | CASSLGTGGNYGYTF
TRBJ2-3 | TRBV5-6 | TRBD2 | CASSNSGGPDDTQYF
TRBJ1-5 | TRBV4-1 | TRBD1 | CASSPRTGGQPQHF
TRBJ1-2 | TRBV19 | NA | CATHQGNGYTF
TRBJ2-1 | TRBV4-1 | NA | CASSQETADEQFF
TRBJ1-2 | TRBV28 | NA | CASGPINYGYTF
TRBJ1-2 | TRBV19 | TRBD1 | CASSIDRGRSNGYTF
TRBJ1-1 | TRBV6-5 | NA | CASMGGGEEAFF
TRBJ2-1 | TRBV13 | TRBD1 | CASSRTGRHEQFF
TRBJ1-6 | TRBV27 | NA | CASSPSGAPSSYNSPLHF
TRBJ1-5 | TRBV3-1/TRBV3-2 | NA | CASSQEEVSQPQHF
TRBJ1-1 | TRBV27 | NA | CASSLGGRGTEAFF
TRBJ2-5 | TRBV29-1 | NA | CSFENQETQYF
TRBJ1-4 | TRBV7-8 | NA | CASSHQTTNEKLFF
TRBJ1-5 | TRBV19 | NA | CASSSGGGGQPQHF
TRBJ2-7 | TRBV13 | TRBD1 | CASSSLPGQAHYEQYF
TRBJ2-3 | TRBV7-3 | NA | CASSPAGTDTQYF
TRBJ2-3 | TRBV7-2 | NA | CASSLFGGSTDTQYF
TRBJ1-2 | TRBV5-1 | TRBD1 | CASSPGQGAPGGGYTF
TRBJ1-5 | TRBV7-6 | TRBD1 | CASSLSGQGGQPQHF
TRBJ1-2 | TRBV7-2 | NA | CASRQDLWQGYTF